This note documents a single T cell receptor beta chain sequence. Its matching antigen is unknown. These data belong to a study of lymphopenia after photon versus proton radiotherapy. Points from the study as a whole: In patients who died, overall survival fell as post-nadir TCR diversity dropped more. Oligoclonal CD8+ Temra expansion after nadir drove photon patients' diversity drop. Survival link was tested only in deceased patients; proton benefit remains a possibility. Relative stability marked proton patients; photon patients lost diversity and naive cells.

V gave up 0 bases and J gave up 5 bases; unmatched junction bases: 9. This CDR3 is 16 amino acids long. The germline V gene encodes CDR1 GTSNPN and CDR2 SVGIG (reference sequence). Clones were sequenced by immunoSEQ multiplex PCR, and TCRdb holds only the in-frame ones, with some missing. Here the sample spans under 75,000 clones, 85% to 95% being singletons. The TCR was taken from a woman aged 40 to 50 with cholangiocarcinoma. The starting material was peripheral blood, obtained from a patient treated with photon-based radiotherapy. The chain couples TRBV30 to TRBJ2-1; TRBD2 aligns across 8 bases. The DNA of the CDR3 is TGTGCCTGGAGTGTGAGGGGCGGGAGGCGGAACAATGAGCAGTTCTTC. Protein product: CAWSVRGGRRNNEQFF.